This entry concerns a single TCR beta chain. The data stem from a study of blood T cell repertoires in COVID-19. Study information: Some COVID-19 samples were acute and others convalescent; all came from the United States, Italy and Spain. Sources were T cells, B-cell-depleted T cells, or PBMCs; the material itself was cDNA or gDNA.

TCRdb keeps only in-frame clones here, not all; method: immunoSEQ multiplex PCR. The data contain 95,000 to 150,000 clones, over 80% of them seen just once; the ten biggest clones take up around 4.2%. The V gene lost 3 bases and the J gene lost 6 bases, with 12 bases spanning the gap. The CDR3 has 14 amino acids. The germline V gene encodes CDR1 SGHRS and CDR2 YFSETQ. Cohort assignment relied on participant-reported clinical history. Cohort 3 recovery required two negative PCRs, clearance, or symptom resolution. This chain links TRBV5-1 with TRBJ2-2; a weak D match, TRBD2 (5 bases). The sequencing sample was made of PBMCs or T cells enriched from blood (not recorded which). This sequence originates from a woman in her twenties or thirties who had recovered from COVID-19. CDR3 sequence (DNA): TGCGCCAGCAGCTGGGAGAGGCGGGCCGGGGAGCTGTTTTTT. Amino acid sequence: CASSWERRAGELFF.